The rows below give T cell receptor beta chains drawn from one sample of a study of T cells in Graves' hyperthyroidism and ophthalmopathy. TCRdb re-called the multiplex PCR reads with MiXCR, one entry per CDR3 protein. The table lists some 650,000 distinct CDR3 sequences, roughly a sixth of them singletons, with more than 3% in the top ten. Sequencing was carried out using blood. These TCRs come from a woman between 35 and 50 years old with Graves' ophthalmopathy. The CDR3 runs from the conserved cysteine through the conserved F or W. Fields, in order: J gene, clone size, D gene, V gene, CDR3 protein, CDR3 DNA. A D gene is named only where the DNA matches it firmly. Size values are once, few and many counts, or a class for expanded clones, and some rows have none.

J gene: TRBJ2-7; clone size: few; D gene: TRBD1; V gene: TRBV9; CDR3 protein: CASSVGLSGQTLYEQYF; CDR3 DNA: TGTGCCAGCAGCGTAGGTCTTTCGGGACAGACCCTATACGAGCAGTACTTC
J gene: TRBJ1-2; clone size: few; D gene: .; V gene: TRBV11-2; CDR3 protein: CASSLIKGSLGGNGYTF; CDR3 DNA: TGTGCCAGCAGCTTAATTAAAGGTAGTCTCGGGGGAAATGGCTACACCTTC
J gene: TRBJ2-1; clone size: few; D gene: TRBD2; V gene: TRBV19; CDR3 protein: CASSIEGLAGVGPYNEQFF; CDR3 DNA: TGTGCCAGTAGTATAGAGGGACTAGCGGGAGTGGGACCCTACAATGAGCAGTTCTTC
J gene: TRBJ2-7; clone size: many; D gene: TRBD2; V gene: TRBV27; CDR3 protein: CASSLLGRGGYEQYF; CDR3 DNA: TGTGCCAGCAGTTTATTGGGGCGCGGGGGGTACGAGCAGTACTTC
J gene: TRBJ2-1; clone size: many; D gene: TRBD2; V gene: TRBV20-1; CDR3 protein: CSVGVPGGGDEQFF; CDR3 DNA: TGCAGTGTGGGGGTTCCGGGAGGCGGAGATGAGCAGTTCTTC
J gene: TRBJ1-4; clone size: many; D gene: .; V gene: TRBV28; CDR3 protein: CASRVSDEKLFF; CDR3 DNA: TGTGCCAGCAGGGTCTCGGATGAAAAACTGTTTTTT
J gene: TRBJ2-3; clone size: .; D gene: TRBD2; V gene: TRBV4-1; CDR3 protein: CASSPIGLANTDTQYF; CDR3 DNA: TGCGCCAGCAGCCCGATTGGACTAGCGAACACAGATACGCAGTATTTT
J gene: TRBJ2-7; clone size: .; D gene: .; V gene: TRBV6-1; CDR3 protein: CASKRDTAFYEQYF; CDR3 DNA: TGTGCCAGCAAGAGGGACACCGCATTCTACGAGCAGTACTTC
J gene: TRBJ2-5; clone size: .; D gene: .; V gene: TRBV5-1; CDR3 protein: CASSFLQEAQYF; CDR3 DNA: TGCGCCAGCAGCTTCCTCCAAGAGGCCCAGTACTTC
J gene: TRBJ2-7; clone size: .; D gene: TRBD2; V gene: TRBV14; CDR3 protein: CASSPWTTGTSRYEQYF; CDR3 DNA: TGTGCCAGCAGCCCCTGGACGACCGGGACTAGTCGCTACGAGCAGTACTTC